Below, 7 T cell receptor beta chains from the same sample are listed, as sequenced in a study of T cell repertoires in cytomegalovirus infection. TCRdb fed the reads into MiXCR, producing one record per CDR3 protein. The data hold more than 150,000 distinct CDR3 sequences, with approximately 19% observed a single time. Sequencing input: PBMCs. Every receptor here comes from a human donor in good health (CMV status not recorded). Some clones in this sample may be carry-over from other donors' samples.

The chain carries TRBV11-3 and TRBJ2-5; 8 bases are shared with TRBD2. Germline trimming cut 3 bases from V and 2 bases from J; bases unmatched to any gene: 14. The CDR3 runs to 18 residues. Germline CDR1 and CDR2: SGHNT and YENEEA. The CDR3 sequence: CASSLGLGAGAGQETQYF. The CDR3 region has the DNA TGTGCCAGCAGCTTGGGTCTTGGAGCGGGAGCGGGTCAAGAGACCCAGTACTTC.

In this sample, this clonotype turned up a few times. The genes are TRBV12-3 or TRBV12-4 and TRBJ2-7, with 9 bases matching TRBD1. The CDR3 runs to 14 residues. V trimming: 5 bases; J trimming: 2 bases; junction bases outside the gene matches: 4. CDR3 DNA: TGTGCCAGCAGTACTAGACAGGGGGCCTACGAGCAGTACTTC. As protein: CASSTRQGAYEQYF.

This clonotype was counted only a few times. This chain links TRBV6-1 with TRBJ2-3; 10 positions agree with TRBD2. The CDR3 extends over 18 amino acids. CDR1 and CDR2 from the germline V gene are MNHNS and SASEGT. The V gene end was trimmed by 0 bases and the J gene end by 8 bases; junction bases not matched to a gene: 14. Here the CDR3 DNA reads TGTGCCAGCAGTGAAGCGCTAGACGCTAGCGGGAGAGGTGGTACGCAGTATTTT. It is translated as CASSEALDASGRGGTQYF.

V gene TRBV7-2 combines with J gene TRBJ1-1; 9 bases align to TRBD1. The trim removed 5 bases at V and 1 base at J, leaving 5 bases unmatched. The CDR3 loop spans 15 amino acids. The V gene's germline CDR1 is SGHTA and CDR2 FQGNSA. The CDR3, as DNA: TGTGCCAGCAGCAGGGACAGGGTGAAGAACACTGAAGCTTTCTTT. This sequence encodes CASSRDRVKNTEAFF.

At least ten counts were recorded for this clonotype. The chain has TRBV7-6 and TRBJ2-7; D might be TRBD2 (6 bases). V was pared by 2 bases and J by 5 bases, with 13 bases between. From germline, CDR1 is SGHVS and CDR2 FNYEAQ. The CDR3 consists of 14 residues. The chain's CDR3 is CASSLRETVHEQYF. The CDR3 DNA reads TGTGCCAGCAGCTTACGGGAGACGGTCCACGAGCAGTACTTC.

This clonotype was detected many times. V gene TRBV20-1 combines with J gene TRBJ2-7; unclear D gene. CDR3 size: 12 residues. Between the trimmed V and J ends, which lost 3 bases and 0 bases, there was a span of 6 bases. The germline gives CDR1 DFQATT, CDR2 SNEGSKA (reference sequence). The CDR3 DNA sequence: TGCAGTGCTAGCCCGAGCTCCTACGAGCAGTACTTC. Its protein product is CSASPSSYEQYF.

This clonotype was observed many times. The chain uses TRBV7-8 and TRBJ1-5, with TRBD1 as a possible D gene (6 bases). CDR3 length: 16 residues. Deletions cut 1 base from V and 5 bases from J, with 15 bases between. Germline V gene sequence: CDR1 SGHVS, CDR2 FQNEAQ. The CDR3 reads CASSLEGGKGDQPQHF. As DNA, the CDR3 is TGTGCCAGCAGCTTAGAAGGGGGTAAAGGGGATCAGCCCCAGCATTTT.